The TCR beta chain under discussion was sequenced for a study of human T cells and chemical hapten exposure. Points from the study as a whole: With patch test score, the counts of PT1 expanded TCRs showed a positive correlation.

Individual cDNA molecules in this library carried unique molecular identifiers. MiXCR, applied by TCRdb to the reads, yields one record per CDR3 protein. The table shows about 5,200 distinct CDR3 sequences, with approximately 59% occurring only once. Treatment given: therapeutic diphenylcyclopropenone sensitization with weekly scalp DPC. The study enrolled 18 to 70-year-old alopecia patients suitable for DPC. A note on this clonotype: Its antigen remains unidentified.

Source: whole blood, taken before DPC sensitization or 2, 6, or about 24 weeks after (not recorded which). This TCR came from an adult with alopecia areata. Some clones in this sample may be carry-over from other donors' samples. This table probably holds off-target reads from a library built for another chain.

The CDR3 bases are TGTGCCAGCAGCCCCCCGACTAGCGGAGGATGGGGTGAGCAGTTCTTC. Translating gives CASSPPTSGGWGEQFF. V usage is TRBV11-2 and J usage is TRBJ2-1; TRBD2 matches 9 bases. The CDR3 length is 16 residues. Trimming cost V 5 bases and J 9 bases; bases outside gene matches: 14. Germline assignment: CDR1 SGHAT and CDR2 FQNNGV.